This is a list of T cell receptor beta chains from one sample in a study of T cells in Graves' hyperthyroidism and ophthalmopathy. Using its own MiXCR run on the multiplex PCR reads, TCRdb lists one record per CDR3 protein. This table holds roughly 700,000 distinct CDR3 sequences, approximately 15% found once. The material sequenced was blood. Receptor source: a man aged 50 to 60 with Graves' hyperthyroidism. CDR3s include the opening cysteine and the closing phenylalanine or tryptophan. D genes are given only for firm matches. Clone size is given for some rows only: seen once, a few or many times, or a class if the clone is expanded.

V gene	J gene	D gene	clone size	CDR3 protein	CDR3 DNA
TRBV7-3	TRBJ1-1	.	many	CASSLIGQNTEAFF	TGTGCCAGCAGCTTAATAGGCCAGAACACTGAAGCTTTCTTT
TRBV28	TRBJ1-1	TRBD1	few	CASRLTGENTEAFF	TGTGCCAGCAGACTAACAGGGGAAAACACTGAAGCTTTCTTT
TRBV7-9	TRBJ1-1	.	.	CASSLGRERTEAFF	TGTGCCAGCAGCTTAGGCAGGGAACGAACTGAAGCTTTCTTT
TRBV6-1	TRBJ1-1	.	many	CASAGSEAFF	TGTGCCAGCGCGGGCTCTGAAGCTTTCTTT
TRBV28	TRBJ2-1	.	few	CASSPTWGGLDNEQFF	TGTGCCAGCAGTCCTACCTGGGGGGGCTTAGACAATGAGCAGTTCTTC
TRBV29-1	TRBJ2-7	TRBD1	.	CSVEGPRGRRVDEQYF	TGCAGCGTTGAAGGTCCCAGGGGGCGCAGGGTGGACGAGCAGTACTTC
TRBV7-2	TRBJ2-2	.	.	CASSQLSRAGELFF	TGTGCCAGCAGCCAACTCTCGAGGGCCGGGGAGCTGTTTTTT
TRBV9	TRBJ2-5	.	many	CASSVAWGHQETQYF	TGTGCCAGCAGCGTAGCTTGGGGACACCAAGAGACCCAGTACTTC
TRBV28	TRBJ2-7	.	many	CASSLFLGSTYEQYF	TGTGCCAGCAGTTTATTTTTGGGTTCCACCTACGAGCAGTACTTC
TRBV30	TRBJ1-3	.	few	CAWSFGNTIYF	TGTGCCTGGAGTTTTGGAAACACCATATATTTT
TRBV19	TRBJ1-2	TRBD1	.	CASSVRARTGTVYGYTF	TGTGCCAGTAGTGTCCGGGCGAGGACAGGGACGGTCTATGGCTACACCTTC
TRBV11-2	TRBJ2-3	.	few	CASSFSRGRGTDTQYF	TGTGCCAGCAGCTTCAGCAGGGGACGGGGCACAGATACGCAGTATTTT
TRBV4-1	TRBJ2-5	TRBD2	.	CASSQGLAGGPRETQYF	TGCGCCAGCAGCCAAGGACTAGCGGGAGGGCCACGAGAGACCCAGTACTTC
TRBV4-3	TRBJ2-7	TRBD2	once	CASSQVAGGQYEQYF	TGCGCCAGCAGCCAAGTAGCGGGAGGACAATACGAGCAGTACTTC
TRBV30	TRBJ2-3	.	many	CAWSFGSTPADTQYF	TGTGCCTGGAGTTTCGGGTCCACACCCGCAGATACGCAGTATTTT
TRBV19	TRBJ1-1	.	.	CASTRYTASKGEAFF	TGTGCCAGTACCCGGTACACGGCGTCTAAGGGTGAAGCTTTCTTT
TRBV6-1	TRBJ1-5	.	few	CASSEGDLRVFQPQHF	TGTGCCAGCAGTGAGGGGGACCTAAGGGTCTTTCAGCCCCAGCATTTT
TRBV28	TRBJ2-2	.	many	CASSPDLAHTGELFF	TGTGCCAGCTCCCCGGACTTAGCTCACACCGGGGAGCTGTTTTTT
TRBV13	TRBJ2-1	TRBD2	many	CASSSLGTSGIHEQFF	TGTGCCAGCAGCTCACTCGGGACTAGCGGGATCCATGAGCAGTTCTTC
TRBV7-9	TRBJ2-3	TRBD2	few	CASSPRAGGITSTDTQYF	TGTGCCAGCAGCCCAAGGGCCGGGGGGATAACTAGCACAGATACGCAGTATTTT
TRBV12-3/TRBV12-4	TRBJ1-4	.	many	CASKGVTEKLFF	TGTGCCAGCAAGGGGGTGACAGAAAAACTGTTTTTT
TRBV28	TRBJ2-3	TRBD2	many	CASSLRDYGTDTQYF	TGTGCCAGCAGTCTACGGGACTACGGGACAGATACGCAGTATTTT
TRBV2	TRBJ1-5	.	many	CASSEQGGSGQPQHF	TGTGCCAGCAGTGAACAGGGAGGGTCCGGTCAGCCCCAGCATTTT
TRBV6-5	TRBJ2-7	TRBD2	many	CASSYSGVGTSGYEQYF	TGTGCCAGCAGTTACTCTGGTGTGGGGACTAGCGGGTACGAGCAGTACTTC
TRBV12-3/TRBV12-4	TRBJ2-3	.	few	CASGGREDTQYF	TGTGCCAGCGGGGGCAGGGAGGATACGCAGTATTTT
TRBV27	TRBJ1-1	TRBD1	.	CASRVGTGGLANTEAFF	TGTGCCAGCAGAGTAGGGACAGGGGGACTAGCGAACACTGAAGCTTTCTTT
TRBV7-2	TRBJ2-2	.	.	CASSQERAGDAGELFF	TGTGCCAGCAGCCAAGAACGGGCAGGGGACGCCGGGGAGCTGTTTTTT
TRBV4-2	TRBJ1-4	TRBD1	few	CASSHGTGNEKLFF	TGTGCCAGCAGCCACGGGACAGGGAATGAAAAACTGTTTTTT
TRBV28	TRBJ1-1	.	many	CASSYLTYTEAFF	TGTGCCAGCAGTTACCTAACTTACACTGAAGCTTTCTTT
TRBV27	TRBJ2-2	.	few	CASSLSVVGELFF	TGTGCCAGCAGTTTATCAGTGGTCGGGGAGCTGTTTTTT
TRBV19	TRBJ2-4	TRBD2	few	CASSMEGTSGSRVQYF	TGTGCCAGTAGTATGGAGGGGACTAGCGGGAGCAGGGTTCAGTACTTC
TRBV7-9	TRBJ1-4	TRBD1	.	CASSLGRGNEKLFF	TGTGCCAGCAGCTTAGGCAGGGGGAATGAAAAACTGTTTTTT
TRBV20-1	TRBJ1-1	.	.	CSAVSMNTEAFF	TGCAGTGCAGTTAGTATGAACACTGAAGCTTTCTTT
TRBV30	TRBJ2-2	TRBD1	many	CAWSVGTGNGELFF	TGTGCCTGGAGTGTGGGGACAGGGAACGGGGAGCTGTTTTTT
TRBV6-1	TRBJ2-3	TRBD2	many	CASSYSGISTDTQYF	TGTGCCAGCAGTTACAGCGGGATAAGCACAGATACGCAGTATTTT
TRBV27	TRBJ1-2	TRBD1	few	CASTPTPGQFYGYTF	TGTGCCAGCACCCCGACCCCGGGACAGTTCTATGGCTACACCTTC
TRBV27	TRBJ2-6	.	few	CASSWIFGLGGSGANVLTF	TGTGCCAGCAGTTGGATCTTTGGATTGGGGGGCTCTGGGGCCAACGTCCTGACTTTC
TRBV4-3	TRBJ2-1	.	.	CASSQDVVPGTYNEQFF	TGCGCCAGCAGCCAAGATGTCGTGCCAGGGACCTACAATGAGCAGTTCTTC
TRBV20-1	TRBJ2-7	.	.	CSAWTATTTYEQYF	TGCAGTGCTTGGACAGCAACTACTACCTACGAGCAGTACTTC
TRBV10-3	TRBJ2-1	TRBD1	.	CAISESGRGYEQFF	TGTGCCATCAGTGAGTCGGGCAGGGGGTATGAGCAGTTCTTC
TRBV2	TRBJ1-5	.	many	CASKAIRRGRQPQHF	TGTGCCAGCAAGGCGATTCGGCGGGGCCGTCAGCCCCAGCATTTT
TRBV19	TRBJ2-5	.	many	CASTNSGRETQYF	TGTGCCAGTACTAACTCGGGACGGGAGACCCAGTACTTC
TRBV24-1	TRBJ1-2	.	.	CATSEDTNYGYTF	TGTGCCACCAGTGAGGACACTAACTATGGCTACACCTTC
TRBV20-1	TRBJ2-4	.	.	CSANKLNIQYF	TGCAGTGCTAACAAGTTGAACATTCAGTACTTC
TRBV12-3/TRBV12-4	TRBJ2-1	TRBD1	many	CASSSGGDEQFF	TGTGCCAGCTCCTCAGGGGGTGATGAGCAGTTCTTC
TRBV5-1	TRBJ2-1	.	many	CASSLDRSSYNEQFF	TGTGCCAGCAGCTTAGATCGGAGCTCCTACAATGAGCAGTTCTTC
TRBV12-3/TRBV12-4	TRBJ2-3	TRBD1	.	CASTTDRANTDTQYF	TGTGCCAGCACCACGGACAGGGCGAATACAGATACGCAGTATTTT
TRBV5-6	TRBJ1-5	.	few	CASSLAGRVDQPQHF	TGTGCCAGCAGCTTGGCCGGGAGAGTGGATCAGCCCCAGCATTTT
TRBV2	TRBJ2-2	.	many	CASSVGSNTGELFF	TGTGCCAGCAGTGTTGGATCGAACACCGGGGAGCTGTTTTTT
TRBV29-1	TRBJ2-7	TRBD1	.	CSVESPDRDHEQYF	TGCAGCGTTGAAAGCCCAGACAGGGACCACGAGCAGTACTTC
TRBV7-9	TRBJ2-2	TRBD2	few	CASRGGSWNTGELFF	TGTGCCAGCCGCGGCGGGAGTTGGAACACCGGGGAGCTGTTTTTT
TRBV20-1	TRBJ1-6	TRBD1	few	CSAWDRGNSPLHF	TGCAGTGCTTGGGACAGGGGCAATTCACCCCTCCACTTT
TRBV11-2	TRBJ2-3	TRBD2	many	CASSLVRTLAGSTDTQYF	TGTGCCAGCAGCTTAGTTAGAACGCTAGCGGGAAGCACAGATACGCAGTATTTT
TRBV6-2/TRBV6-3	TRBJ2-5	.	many	CASSAAVPTANGETQYF	TGTGCCAGCAGCGCCGCTGTACCGACAGCGAATGGGGAGACCCAGTACTTC
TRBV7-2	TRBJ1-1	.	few	CASSPHDRMNTEAFF	TGTGCCAGCAGCCCGCATGACAGGATGAACACTGAAGCTTTCTTT